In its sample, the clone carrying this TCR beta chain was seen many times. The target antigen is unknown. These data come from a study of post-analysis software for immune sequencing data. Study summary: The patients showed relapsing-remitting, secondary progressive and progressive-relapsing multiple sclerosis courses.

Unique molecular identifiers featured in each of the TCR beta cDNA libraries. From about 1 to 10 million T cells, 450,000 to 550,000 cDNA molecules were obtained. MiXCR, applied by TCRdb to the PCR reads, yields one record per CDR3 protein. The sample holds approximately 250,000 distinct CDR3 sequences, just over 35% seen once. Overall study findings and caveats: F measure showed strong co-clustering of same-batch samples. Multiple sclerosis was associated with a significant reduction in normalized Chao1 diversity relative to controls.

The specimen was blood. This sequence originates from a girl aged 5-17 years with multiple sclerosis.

Here the CDR3 DNA reads TGTGCCAGCAGCCTTGACAGTATGAATGAAAAACTGTTTTTT. Protein: CASSLDSMNEKLFF. The chain combines TRBV7-9 with TRBJ1-4, with D maybe TRBD1 (5 bases). V was trimmed by 5 bases and J by 5 bases, leaving 12 bases between them. The CDR3 runs 14 residues. Per the germline V gene, CDR1 is SEHNR and CDR2 is FQNEAQ (reference sequence). The whole variable domain, remainder taken from reference TRBV7-9 and TRBJ1-4, is DTGVSQNPRHKITKRGQNVTFRCDPISEHNRLYWYRQTLGQGPEFLTYFQNEAQLEKSRLLSDRFSAERPKGSFSTLEIQRTEQGDSAMYLCASSLDSMNEKLFFGSGTQLSVL.